A single sample gave rise to the 20 T cell receptor beta chains below, sequenced in a study of shared clonotypes between healthy human individuals. Profiled with immunoSEQ multiplex PCR; TCRdb holds only in-frame clones, not every one. The sample holds some 1 million clones, more than 60% seen once. The sequenced material came from memory CD4+ T cells sorted from blood. The subset: CD45RA-negative fraction. These receptors were taken from a man aged 18 to 35 in good health.

DNA of the CDR3: TGTGCCAGCAGCCTCGGACCGGACCTCTCCTACGAGCAGTACTTC. Protein sequence: CASSLGPDLSYEQYF. The rearrangement links TRBV5-8 to TRBJ2-7; D unresolved. CDR3 size: 15 residues. V was cut by 4 bases and J by 0 bases, with 14 bases left in between. From germline, CDR1 is SGHTS and CDR2 YDEGEE.

This rearrangement joins TRBV5-1 to TRBJ2-5; 7 bases are a match to TRBD1. The CDR3 has 17 residues. Germline trimming cut 1 base from V and 3 bases from J; bases unmatched to any gene: 12. Germline values: CDR1 SGHRS, CDR2 YFSETQ. The CDR3 DNA reads as TGCGCCAGCAGCTTGCCCCTATTTGGGGACAGTGAAGAGACCCAGTACTTC. This codes for CASSLPLFGDSEETQYF.

As regards this clone: The junction does not match germline at one end; this may be a read error. This chain links TRBV7-8 with TRBJ2-3; D is unresolved. CDR1 is SGHVS, CDR2 FQNEAQ, per germline. This CDR3 comprises 14 residues. Here the CDR3 DNA reads TGTGCCAGCAGTTTAGCTACTCCTATAGATACGCAGTATTTT. It is translated as CASSLATPIDTQYF. The variable domain in full, with the rest retrieved from reference TRBV7-8 and TRBJ2-3, is GAGVSQSPRYKVAKRGQDVALRCDPISGHVSLFWYQQALGQGPEFLTYFQNEAQLDKSGLPSDRFFAERPEGSVSTLKIQRTQQEDSAVYLCASSLATPIDTQYFGPGTRLTVL.

The J gene is TRBJ2-5, the V gene TRBV7-9; D possibly corresponds to TRBD1 (5 bases). Trimming left V 2 bases short and J 4 bases short, with 11 bases between. From germline, CDR1 is SEHNR and CDR2 FQNEAQ (reference sequence). This CDR3 has 14 amino acids. CDR3: CASSLQGVAETQYF. The DNA for the CDR3 is TGTGCCAGCAGCTTACAAGGGGTGGCAGAGACCCAGTACTTC.

This chain uses TRBV4-3 with TRBJ2-1; 11 bases map to TRBD1. The CDR3 has 16 residues. Trimming cost V 3 bases and J 7 bases; bases outside gene matches: 8. Germline V gene data show CDR1 as LGHNA and CDR2 as YSLEER. The CDR3 bases are TGCGCCAGCAGCCAGGTGGGACAGGGGGTTATAAATGAGCAGTTCTTC. Residues: CASSQVGQGVINEQFF.

The rearrangement links TRBV6-5 to TRBJ2-1; D is unclear. The CDR3 has 12 amino acids. Germline V gene data show CDR1 as MNHEY and CDR2 as SVGAGI. With 2 bases removed from V and 10 bases from J, the gap between germline ends came to 9 bases. The CDR3 here is CASSYDTGEQFF. The CDR3, as DNA: TGTGCCAGCAGTTACGATACTGGCGAGCAGTTCTTC.

The chain uses TRBV18 and TRBJ2-2; no clear D. V was clipped by 3 bases and J by 2 bases, with 10 bases between them. Germline lookup yields CDR1 KGHSH and CDR2 LQKENI. This CDR3 region has 15 residues. This chain's CDR3 is CASSPPTRNTGELFF. The CDR3 DNA sequence: TGTGCCAGCTCACCTCCGACCAGAAACACCGGGGAGCTGTTTTTT.

The chain is built from TRBV4-2 and TRBJ1-2; D is uncertain. Germline loops: CDR1 LGHNA, CDR2 YNFKEQ. This CDR3 comprises 15 residues. The V and J ends lost 3 bases and 7 bases respectively, with 18 bases between them. The CDR3 reads CASSQSGFTGGGYTF. CDR3 in DNA: TGTGCCAGCAGCCAGTCCGGGTTCACCGGCGGTGGCTACACCTTC.

The chain combines TRBV5-1 with TRBJ2-7; D unclear. The CDR3 has 15 amino acids. Germline lookup yields CDR1 SGHRS and CDR2 YFSETQ. V was clipped by 4 bases and J by 5 bases, with 19 bases between them. DNA of the CDR3: TGCGCCAGCAGCCGATTAACGGCTTTAAGGGACGAGCAGTACTTC. Amino acid sequence: CASSRLTALRDEQYF.

Regarding this clone: Because the CDR3's place on the DNA is in doubt, the DNA is left out and the CDR3 is given as listed by TCRdb. The chain couples TRBV6-1 to TRBJ1-2; TRBD1 is the table's D call, not checked against the DNA. The CDR3 is 14 residues long, counting both termini. CDR1 and CDR2 from the germline V gene are MNHNS and SASEGT. CDR3 in amino acids: CASSSSTGGDGYTF.

With regard to this clone: It differs at one base from a far larger clone, so likely a read error. Different DNA sequences within this sample yield the same CDR3. The V call is TRBV6-6, the J call TRBJ2-7; D is possibly TRBD2 (6 bases). Looked up from germline, CDR1 is MNHNY and CDR2 is SVGAGI (reference sequence). With 6 bases removed from V and 0 bases from J, the gap between germline ends came to 9 bases. The CDR3 has 13 residues. This CDR3 is CASSPGSSYEQYF. In DNA, the CDR3 is TGTGCCAGCAGCCCCGGGAGCTCCTACGAGCAGTACTTC.

The CDR3 region is CASSWTSLSTDTQYF. CDR3 DNA: TGTGCCAGCAGCTGGACTAGCCTGAGCACAGATACGCAGTATTTT. The rearrangement links TRBV7-2 to TRBJ2-3, with 8 nucleotides matching TRBD2. CDR3 length: 15 residues. Per germline, CDR1 SGHTA and CDR2 FQGNSA. The V and J ends lost 4 bases and 0 bases, in that order; junction bases with no gene match: 3. The whole variable domain, filled in from reference TRBV7-2 and TRBJ2-3, reads GAGVSQSPSNKVTEKGKDVELRCDPISGHTALYWYRQSLGQGLEFLIYFQGNSAPDKSGLPSDRFSAERTGGSVSTLTIQRTQQEDSAVYLCASSWTSLSTDTQYFGPGTRLTVL.

CDR3 nucleotides: TGTGCCAGCAGCTTTTCTGGGCAAGAGACCCAGTACTTC. Translating it yields CASSFSGQETQYF. The rearrangement links TRBV7-2 to TRBJ2-5; D is ambiguous. The V and J ends lost 3 bases and 2 bases respectively, with 7 bases between them. CDR3 length: 13 amino acids. CDR1 SGHTA and CDR2 FQGNSA come from the germline V gene.

This clone was found a few times. This chain uses TRBV5-4 with TRBJ2-4, with unresolved D. The CDR3 length is 12 residues. Trimming cost V 0 bases and J 7 bases, with 5 bases left between them. Per the germline V gene, CDR1 is SGHNT and CDR2 is YYREEE (reference sequence). The CDR3 loop is CASSLDSNIQYF. Here the CDR3 DNA reads TGTGCCAGCAGCTTGGATTCCAACATTCAGTACTTC.

The CDR3 region is CASSFSPGTAEKLFF. The DNA of the CDR3 is TGTGCCAGCAGCTTCTCCCCCGGGACAGCCGAAAAACTGTTTTTT. The chain recombines TRBV5-5 with TRBJ1-4, with TRBD1 matching 7 bases. The CDR3 is 15 amino acids. Looked up from germline, CDR1 is SGHKS and CDR2 is YYEKEE (reference sequence). The ends lost 2 bases at V and 8 bases at J; junction bases unmatched: 9.

The count of this clone is one. The V gene is TRBV7-9, the J gene TRBJ1-1; D ambiguous. Trimming cost V 0 bases and J 9 bases, with 17 bases left between them. This CDR3 contains 15 residues. Germline CDR1 is SEHNR and CDR2 is FQNEAQ (reference sequence). For the CDR3, the DNA is TGTGCCAGCAGCTTAGCAGAAGGATACACAACTAAAGCTTTCTTT. This translates into CASSLAEGYTTKAFF. Supplemented by reference TRBV7-9 and TRBJ1-1, the full variable domain reads DTGVSQNPRHKITKRGQNVTFRCDPISEHNRLYWYRQTLGQGPEFLTYFQNEAQLEKSRLLSDRFSAERPKGSFSTLEIQRTEQGDSAMYLCASSLAEGYTTKAFFGQGTRLTVV.

This chain connects TRBV2 to TRBJ2-5, with 10 positions matching TRBD1. Germline V gene data show CDR1 as SNHLY and CDR2 as FYNNEI. Germline trimming cut 10 bases from V and 7 bases from J; bases unmatched to any gene: 9. The CDR3 runs 13 residues. Written as DNA, the CDR3 is TGTGCCATTGATCGGGACAGGGGCGGGACCCAGTACTTC. This codes for CAIDRDRGGTQYF.

This clone occurred once. The rearrangement uses TRBV18 and TRBJ1-4; 10 bases are shared with TRBD1. Germline V lookup: CDR1 KGHSH, CDR2 LQKENI. Unmatched junction bases numbered 6, after V lost 4 bases and J lost 4 bases. There are 16 residues in the CDR3. CDR3 DNA sequence: TGTGCCAGCTCACTCGGGACAGGGGCCTATAATGAAAAACTGTTTTTT. Encoded protein: CASSLGTGAYNEKLFF.

The chain has TRBV7-9 and TRBJ1-1; D remains ambiguous. The CDR3 totals 16 residues. Trimming removed 1 base at V and 1 base at J, with 13 bases between. CDR1 is SEHNR and CDR2 is FQNEAQ in the germline V gene (reference sequence). The CDR3 coding sequence is TGTGCCAGCAGCTTAGGTGGTGCCGGATGGAACACTGAAGCTTTCTTT. Protein product: CASSLGGAGWNTEAFF.

The V call is TRBV7-9, the J call TRBJ1-2; TRBD1 might be the D (5 bases). V lost 5 bases, J lost 9 bases, and 13 bases lay in between. This CDR3 is 12 amino acids long. The germline V gene encodes CDR1 SEHNR and CDR2 FQNEAQ (reference sequence). The CDR3 coding sequence is TGTGCCAGCAGCGGATCTCCAGGGCGCTACACCTTC. Its translation is CASSGSPGRYTF.